Following are 14 T cell receptor beta chains from one sample sequenced in a study of shared clonotypes between healthy human individuals (dated by TCRdb to 2020 to 2021). Libraries were built with the immunoSEQ multiplex PCR assay. This is the immuneACCESS table as TCRdb keeps it, with only in-frame sequences that have V and J called. A part of the clones is gone; compared with another copy, unresolved V genes explain less than half, and the rest is unexplained. Counted in this sample were some 2 million clones; approximately 95% of them appeared once. 0.13% of the sample is in the top ten clones. The material sequenced was naive CD4+ T cells sorted from blood. The cell subset or site label, as the study defines it: CD45RA+ positively selected. These receptors were taken from a man between 18 and 35 years old in good health.

V usage is TRBV6-1 and J usage is TRBJ2-7; TRBD2 agrees at 8 bases. This CDR3 contains 13 residues. Germline V CDR1 and CDR2: MNHNS, SASEGT. Germline trimming cut 7 bases from V and 4 bases from J; bases unmatched to any gene: 6. The CDR3 is CASTLSGRYEQYF. CDR3 bases: TGTGCCAGCACTCTAAGCGGGAGATACGAGCAGTACTTC.

This clone was picked up one time. The rearrangement joins TRBV10-3 to TRBJ2-7; D assignment may be TRBD1 or TRBD2 (5 bases each). Germline CDR1 reads ENHRY; CDR2 reads SYGVKD. CDR3 length: 12 amino acids. V was cut by 2 bases and J by 6 bases, with 8 bases left in between. CDR3 DNA sequence: TGTGCCATCAGTGAGGGGGACCGCGAGCAGTACTTC. It translates to CAISEGDREQYF.

This sequence joins TRBV29-1 and TRBJ2-5; the match to TRBD2 covers 13 bases. This CDR3 is 15 amino acids long. Germline V gene data show CDR1 as SQVTM and CDR2 as ANQGSEA. The V and J ends lost 3 bases and 7 bases, in that order; junction bases with no gene match: 8. Here the CDR3 reads CSVDARLAGGRTQYF. The DNA of the CDR3 is TGCAGCGTTGACGCGAGACTAGCGGGAGGTAGGACCCAGTACTTC.

This chain's CDR3 is CASRRDSLYGYTF. The CDR3, as DNA: TGTGCCAGCAGGAGGGACAGCCTCTATGGCTACACCTTC. The V gene is TRBV5-4, the J gene TRBJ1-2; 7 positions match TRBD1. J gave up 4 bases and V 5 bases, and 5 bases lay outside the gene matches. This CDR3 spans 13 amino acids. Germline V gene sequence: CDR1 SGHNT, CDR2 YYREEE (reference sequence).

The rearrangement joins TRBV5-1 to TRBJ2-1, with D perhaps being TRBD1 or TRBD2 (5 bases each). This CDR3 is built from 17 residues. The V end lost 0 bases, the J end lost 0 bases, and 13 bases lay between the germline ends. Germline loops: CDR1 SGHRS, CDR2 YFSETQ. The CDR3: CASSLGSGTPSYNEQFF. The CDR3, as DNA: TGCGCCAGCAGCTTGGGTTCAGGGACCCCCTCCTACAATGAGCAGTTCTTC.

The CDR3 bases are TGTGCCAGCTCGCCGGGGACTAGCGGGAGTCACTACGAGCAGTACTTC. Translated, it gives CASSPGTSGSHYEQYF. J is TRBJ2-7 and V is TRBV18, with 14 bases fitting TRBD2. The CDR3 totals 16 residues. The ends lost 6 bases at V and 3 bases at J; junction bases unmatched: 7. Germline CDR1 is KGHSH and CDR2 is LQKENI.

In its sample, this clone was seen once. The same CDR3 can be traced to other DNA sequences in this sample. The chain employs TRBV6-1 and TRBJ1-5; no clear D gene. With 6 bases removed from V and 0 bases from J, the gap between germline ends came to 3 bases. CDR1 and CDR2 (germline): MNHNS, SASEGT. The CDR3 extends over 12 amino acids. The CDR3 region has the DNA TGTGCCAGCAGGGGTAGCAATCAGCCCCAGCATTTT. Translated, it gives CASRGSNQPQHF.

This chain connects TRBV28 to TRBJ1-5; 9 nucleotides match TRBD1. V was clipped by 8 bases and J by 5 bases; unmatched bases: 7. Germline assignment: CDR1 MDHEN and CDR2 SYDVKM. This CDR3 is 14 amino acids long. The CDR3, as DNA: TGTGCCAGCCCAGGGACAGGGTGGGATCAGCCCCAGCATTTT. Translation: CASPGTGWDQPQHF.

The chain combines TRBV6-1 with TRBJ1-1, with no clear D. Germline-derived CDR1 and CDR2 are MNHNS and SASEGT. Deletions cut 6 bases from V and 4 bases from J, with 9 bases between. The CDR3 is 12 residues long. The CDR3: CASSRGFTEAFF. The CDR3 region has the DNA TGTGCCAGCAGCAGAGGTTTCACTGAAGCTTTCTTT.

J is TRBJ2-1 and V is TRBV7-2; 7 bases are shared with TRBD2. V gave up 5 bases and J gave up 9 bases; unmatched junction bases: 10. The CDR3 has 14 residues. Germline assignment: CDR1 SGHTA and CDR2 FQGNSA. CDR3 residues: CASSPGLPNPEQFF. The CDR3 bases are TGTGCCAGCAGCCCGGGACTACCTAACCCTGAGCAGTTCTTC.

This sequence joins TRBV18 and TRBJ2-7; D assignment may be TRBD1 or TRBD2 (6 bases each). Trimming pared 3 bases from V and 6 bases from J, leaving 12 bases between. The CDR3 spans 13 residues. Germline V lookup: CDR1 KGHSH, CDR2 LQKENI. The CDR3 nucleotides read TGTGCCAGCTCACCCGGGAGACAGGTCGAGCAGTACTTC. Translated: CASSPGRQVEQYF.

As to this clone: This sample also contains other DNA sequences that code for the same CDR3. This chain joins TRBV7-9 and TRBJ1-1; the D is unclear. CDR3 length equals 14 residues. Trimming pared 2 bases from V and 2 bases from J, leaving 9 bases between. Germline V CDR1 and CDR2: SEHNR, FQNEAQ (reference sequence). The CDR3 coding sequence is TGTGCCAGCAGCTTAAGAACCCTCAACACTGAAGCTTTCTTT. It translates to CASSLRTLNTEAFF.

The genes are TRBV18 and TRBJ2-1; 13 bases line up with TRBD2. J lost 14 bases, V lost 3 bases, and 7 bases had no gene match. This CDR3 contains 14 residues. Germline V gene data show CDR1 as KGHSH and CDR2 as LQKENI. The CDR3 loop reads CASSPPGTSGKKFF. DNA of the CDR3: TGTGCCAGCTCACCCCCCGGGACTAGCGGGAAAAAGTTCTTC.

V and J are TRBV5-1 and TRBJ2-5, with 12 bases matching TRBD2. V lost 3 bases and J lost 2; bases outside the gene matches: 5. CDR3 length: 16 residues. Germline V gene data show CDR1 as SGHRS and CDR2 as YFSETQ. CDR3 sequence reads: CASSSGLAGSQETQYF. In DNA, the CDR3 is TGCGCCAGCAGCTCCGGACTAGCGGGGAGTCAAGAGACCCAGTACTTC.